In its sample, the clone carrying this T cell receptor beta chain was seen many times. Its antigen is undetermined. The method was immunoSEQ multiplex PCR; TCRdb's version includes in-frame clones alone and lacks a portion of them. Found here are 950,000 to 1,200,000 clones, about 72% of them singletons; the top ten hold 0.89%. The germline gives CDR1 SEHNR, CDR2 FQNEAQ (reference sequence). The CDR3 covers 13 residues. Trimming shortened V by 2 bases and J by 1 base, and 5 bases separated the two germline ends. The entry originates in a study of shared clonotypes between healthy human individuals. Study overall: CD4 naive cells filled three plates per donor, CD4 memory three, CD8 naive two and CD8 memory one. General study points: Against clonotypes common to all four donors, non-shared ones had lower generation probabilities.

The source of this sequence is a man between 18 and 29 years old in good health. Some clones in this sample may be carry-over from other donors' samples. Sequenced material: memory CD4+ T cells from PBMCs. Specified subset: CD45RA-negative fraction. The chain links TRBV7-9 to TRBJ1-1; D unclear. CDR3 bases: TGTGCCAGCAGCTTAAATTGGAACACTGAAGCTTTCTTT. It is translated as CASSLNWNTEAFF. Drawing the rest from reference TRBV7-9 and TRBJ1-1, the complete variable domain is DTGVSQNPRHKITKRGQNVTFRCDPISEHNRLYWYRQTLGQGPEFLTYFQNEAQLEKSRLLSDRFSAERPKGSFSTLEIQRTEQGDSAMYLCASSLNWNTEAFFGQGTRLTVV.